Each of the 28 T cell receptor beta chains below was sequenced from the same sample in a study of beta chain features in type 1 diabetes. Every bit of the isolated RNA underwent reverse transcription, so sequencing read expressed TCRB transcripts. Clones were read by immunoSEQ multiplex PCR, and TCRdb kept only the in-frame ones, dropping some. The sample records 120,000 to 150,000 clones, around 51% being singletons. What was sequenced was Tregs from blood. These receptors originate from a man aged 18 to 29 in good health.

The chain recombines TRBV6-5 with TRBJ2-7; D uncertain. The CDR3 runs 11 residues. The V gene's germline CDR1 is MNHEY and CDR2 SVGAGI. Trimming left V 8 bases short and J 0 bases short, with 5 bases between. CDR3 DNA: TGTGCCAGCGGGCGCTCCTACGAGCAGTACTTC. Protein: CASGRSYEQYF.

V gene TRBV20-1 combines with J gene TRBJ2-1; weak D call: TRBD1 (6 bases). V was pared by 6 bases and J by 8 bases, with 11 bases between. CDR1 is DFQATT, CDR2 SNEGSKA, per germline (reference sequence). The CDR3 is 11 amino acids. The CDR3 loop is CSANRVHEQFF. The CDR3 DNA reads TGCAGTGCAAACAGGGTGCATGAGCAGTTCTTC.

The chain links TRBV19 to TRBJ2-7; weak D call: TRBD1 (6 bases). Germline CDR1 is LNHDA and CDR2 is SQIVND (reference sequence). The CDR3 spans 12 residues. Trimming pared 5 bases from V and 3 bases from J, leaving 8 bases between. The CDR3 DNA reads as TGTGCCAGTAGTGGACAGTACTACGAGCAGTACTTC. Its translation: CASSGQYYEQYF.

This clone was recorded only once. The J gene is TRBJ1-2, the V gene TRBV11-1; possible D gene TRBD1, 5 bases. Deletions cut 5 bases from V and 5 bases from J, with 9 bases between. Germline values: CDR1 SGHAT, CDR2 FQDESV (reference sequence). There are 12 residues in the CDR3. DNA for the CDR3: TGTGCCAGCAGCCCCCGGGGGTATGGCTACACCTTC. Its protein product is CASSPRGYGYTF.

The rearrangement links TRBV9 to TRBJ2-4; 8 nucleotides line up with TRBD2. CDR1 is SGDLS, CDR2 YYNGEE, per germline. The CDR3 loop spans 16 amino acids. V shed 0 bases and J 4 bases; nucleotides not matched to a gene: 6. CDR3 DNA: TGTGCCAGCAGCGTAGTGCAGCGGGAGACGAAAAACATTCAGTACTTC. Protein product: CASSVVQRETKNIQYF.

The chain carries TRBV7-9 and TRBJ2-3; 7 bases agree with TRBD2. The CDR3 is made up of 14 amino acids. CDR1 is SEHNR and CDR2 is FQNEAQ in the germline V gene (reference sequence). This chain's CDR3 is CAHLAAMNTDTQYF. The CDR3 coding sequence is TGTGCTCACCTAGCGGCCATGAACACAGATACGCAGTATTTT.

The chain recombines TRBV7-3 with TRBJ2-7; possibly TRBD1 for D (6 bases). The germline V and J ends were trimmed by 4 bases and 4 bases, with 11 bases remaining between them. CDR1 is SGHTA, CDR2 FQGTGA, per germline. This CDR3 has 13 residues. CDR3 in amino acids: CASSSAGAYEQYF. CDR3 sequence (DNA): TGTGCCAGCAGCTCGGCAGGGGCTTACGAGCAGTACTTC.

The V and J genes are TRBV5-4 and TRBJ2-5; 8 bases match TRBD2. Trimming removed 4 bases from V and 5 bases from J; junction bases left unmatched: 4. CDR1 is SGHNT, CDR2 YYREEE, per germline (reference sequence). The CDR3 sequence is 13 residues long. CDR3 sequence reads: CASSPGGAETQYF. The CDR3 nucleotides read TGTGCCAGCAGCCCCGGGGGGGCGGAGACCCAGTACTTC.

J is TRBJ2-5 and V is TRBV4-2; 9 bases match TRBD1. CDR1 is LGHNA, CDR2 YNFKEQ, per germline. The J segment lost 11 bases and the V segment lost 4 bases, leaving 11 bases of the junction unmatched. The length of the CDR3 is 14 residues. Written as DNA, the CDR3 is TGTGCCAGCAGCCTAACGACAGGGGGACGAGAGCAGTACTTC. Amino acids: CASSLTTGGREQYF.

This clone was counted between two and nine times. The chain's CDR3 is CATTRSGSGANVLTF. For the CDR3, the DNA is TGTGCCACCACCCGATCCGGCTCTGGGGCCAACGTCCTGACTTTC. This sequence joins TRBV25-1 and TRBJ2-6, with D hard to call. The CDR3 contains 15 residues. Per germline, CDR1 MGHDK and CDR2 SYGVNS. V was clipped by 10 bases and J by 0 bases, with 13 bases between them.

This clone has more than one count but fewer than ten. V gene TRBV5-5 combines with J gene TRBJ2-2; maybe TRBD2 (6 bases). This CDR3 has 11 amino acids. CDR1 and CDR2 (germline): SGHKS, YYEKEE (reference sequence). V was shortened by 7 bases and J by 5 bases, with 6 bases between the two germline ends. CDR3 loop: CASRGTGELFF. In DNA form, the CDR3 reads TGTGCCAGCCGGGGGACCGGGGAGCTGTTTTTT.

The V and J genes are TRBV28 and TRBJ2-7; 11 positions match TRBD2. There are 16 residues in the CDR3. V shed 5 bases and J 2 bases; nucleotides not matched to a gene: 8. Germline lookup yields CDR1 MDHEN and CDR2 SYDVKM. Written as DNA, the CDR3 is TGTGCCAGCAGTACCTCACTAGCGGGGGAGCCCTACGAGCAGTACTTC. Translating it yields CASSTSLAGEPYEQYF. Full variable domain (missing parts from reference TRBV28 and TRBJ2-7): DVKVTQSSRYLVKRTGEKVFLECVQDMDHENMFWYRQDPGLGLRLIYFSYDVKMKEKGDIPEGYSVSREKKERFSLILESASTNQTSMYLCASSTSLAGEPYEQYFGPGTRLTVT.

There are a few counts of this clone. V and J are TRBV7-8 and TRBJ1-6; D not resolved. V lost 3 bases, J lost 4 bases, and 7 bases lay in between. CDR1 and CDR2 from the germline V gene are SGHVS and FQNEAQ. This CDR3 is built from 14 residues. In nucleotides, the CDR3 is TGTGCCAGCAGCTTCCGGGATTATAATTCACCCCTCCACTTT. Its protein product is CASSFRDYNSPLHF.

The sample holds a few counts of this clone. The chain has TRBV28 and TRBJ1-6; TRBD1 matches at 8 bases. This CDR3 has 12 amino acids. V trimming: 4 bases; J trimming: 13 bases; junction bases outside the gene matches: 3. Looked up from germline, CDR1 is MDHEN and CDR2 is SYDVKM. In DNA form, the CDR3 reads TGTGCCAGCAGTTGGGACAGGTCCCCCCTCCACTTT. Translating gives CASSWDRSPLHF.

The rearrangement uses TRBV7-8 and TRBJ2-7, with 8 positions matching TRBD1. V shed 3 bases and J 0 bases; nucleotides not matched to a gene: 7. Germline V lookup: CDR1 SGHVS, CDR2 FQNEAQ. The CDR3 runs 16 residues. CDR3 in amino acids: CASSFRGQGSSYEQYF. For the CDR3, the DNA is TGTGCCAGCAGCTTTAGAGGACAGGGAAGCTCCTACGAGCAGTACTTC.

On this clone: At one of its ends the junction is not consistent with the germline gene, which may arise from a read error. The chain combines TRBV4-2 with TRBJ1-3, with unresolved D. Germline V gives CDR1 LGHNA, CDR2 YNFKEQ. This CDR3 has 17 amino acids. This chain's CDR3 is CASSQAIDSDSGNTIYF. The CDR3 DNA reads TGTGCCAGCAGCCAAGCAATAGATAGCGACTCTGGAAACACTATATATTTT.

CDR3 loop: CASSFQGPFNTEAFF. DNA for the CDR3: TGCGCCAGCAGCTTTCAGGGCCCGTTCAACACTGAAGCTTTCTTT. V gene TRBV5-1 combines with J gene TRBJ1-1; D is perhaps TRBD1 (5 bases). Germline lookup yields CDR1 SGHRS and CDR2 YFSETQ. The CDR3 is 15 amino acids. The V and J ends lost 2 bases and 2 bases respectively, with 13 bases between them.

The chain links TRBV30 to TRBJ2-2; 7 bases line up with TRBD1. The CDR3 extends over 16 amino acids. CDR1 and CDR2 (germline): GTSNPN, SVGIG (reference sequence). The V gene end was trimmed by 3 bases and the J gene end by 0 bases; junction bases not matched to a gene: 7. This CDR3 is CAWRPGGRSNTGELFF. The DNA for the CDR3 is TGTGCCTGGAGGCCAGGGGGACGGTCGAACACCGGGGAGCTGTTTTTT.

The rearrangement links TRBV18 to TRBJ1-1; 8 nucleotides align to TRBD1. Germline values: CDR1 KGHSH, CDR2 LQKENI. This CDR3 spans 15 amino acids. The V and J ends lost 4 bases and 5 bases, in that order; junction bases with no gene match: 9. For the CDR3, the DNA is TGTGCCAGCTCACGGACAGGGTTCTTTTATACTGAAGCTTTCTTT. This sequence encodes CASSRTGFFYTEAFF.

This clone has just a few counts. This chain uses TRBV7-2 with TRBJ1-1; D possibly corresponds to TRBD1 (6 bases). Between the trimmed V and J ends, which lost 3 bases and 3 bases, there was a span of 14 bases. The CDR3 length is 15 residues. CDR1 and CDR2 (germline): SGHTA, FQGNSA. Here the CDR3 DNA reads TGTGCCAGCAGCTTTAGGGGGGGTCCGGACACTGAAGCTTTCTTT. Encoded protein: CASSFRGGPDTEAFF.

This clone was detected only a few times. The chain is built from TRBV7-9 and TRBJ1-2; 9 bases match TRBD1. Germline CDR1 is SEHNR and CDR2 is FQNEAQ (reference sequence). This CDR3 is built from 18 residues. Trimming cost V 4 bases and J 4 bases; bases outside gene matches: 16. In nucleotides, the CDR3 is TGTGCCAGCAGCTCGACGTGGGGCGGGACAGGGCCGATCTATGGCTACACCTTC. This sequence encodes CASSSTWGGTGPIYGYTF.

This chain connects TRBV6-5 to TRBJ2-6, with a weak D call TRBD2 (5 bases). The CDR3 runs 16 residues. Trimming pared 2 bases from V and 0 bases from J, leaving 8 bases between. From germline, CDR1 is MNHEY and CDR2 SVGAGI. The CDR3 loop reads CASSYTGNSGANVLTF. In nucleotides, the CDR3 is TGTGCCAGCAGTTACACCGGGAACTCTGGGGCCAACGTCCTGACTTTC.

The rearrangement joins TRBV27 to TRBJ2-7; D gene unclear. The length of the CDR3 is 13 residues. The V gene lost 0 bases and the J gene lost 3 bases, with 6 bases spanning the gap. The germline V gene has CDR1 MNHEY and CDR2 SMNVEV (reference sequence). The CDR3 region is CASSLSGSYEQYF. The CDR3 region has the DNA TGTGCCAGCAGTTTATCGGGCAGCTACGAGCAGTACTTC.

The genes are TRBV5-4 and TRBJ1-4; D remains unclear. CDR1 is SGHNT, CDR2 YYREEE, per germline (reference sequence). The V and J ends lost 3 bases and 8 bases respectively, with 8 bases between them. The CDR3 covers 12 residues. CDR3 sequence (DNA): TGTGCCAGCAGCTCGAGGAGCGAAAAACTGTTTTTT. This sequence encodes CASSSRSEKLFF.

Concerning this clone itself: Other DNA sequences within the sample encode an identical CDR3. The CDR3 coding sequence is TGTGCCATCAGTCGGACAGGGGACGAGCAGTACTTC. It specifies CAISRTGDEQYF. V is TRBV10-3 and J is TRBJ2-7; TRBD1 aligns across 9 bases. Trimming cost V 5 bases and J 5 bases; bases outside gene matches: 1. The CDR3 spans 12 residues. Germline CDR1 is ENHRY and CDR2 is SYGVKD.

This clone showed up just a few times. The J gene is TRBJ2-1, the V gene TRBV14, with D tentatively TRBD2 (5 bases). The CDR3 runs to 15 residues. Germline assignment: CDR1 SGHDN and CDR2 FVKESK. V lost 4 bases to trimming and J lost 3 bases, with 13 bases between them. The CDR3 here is CASSRTGLFYNEQFF. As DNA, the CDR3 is TGTGCCAGCAGCCGGACCGGACTCTTCTACAATGAGCAGTTCTTC. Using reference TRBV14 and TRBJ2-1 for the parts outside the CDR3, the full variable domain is EAGVTQFPSHSVIEKGQTVTLRCDPISGHDNLYWYRRVMGKEIKFLLHFVKESKQDESGMPNNRFLAERTGGTYSTLKVQPAELEDSGVYFCASSRTGLFYNEQFFGPGTRLTVL.

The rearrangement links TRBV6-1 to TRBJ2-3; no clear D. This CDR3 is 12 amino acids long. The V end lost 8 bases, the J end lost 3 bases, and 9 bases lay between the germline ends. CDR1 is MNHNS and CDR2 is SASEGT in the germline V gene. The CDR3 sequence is CASEETTDTQYF. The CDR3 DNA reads TGTGCCAGCGAGGAAACAACAGATACGCAGTATTTT.

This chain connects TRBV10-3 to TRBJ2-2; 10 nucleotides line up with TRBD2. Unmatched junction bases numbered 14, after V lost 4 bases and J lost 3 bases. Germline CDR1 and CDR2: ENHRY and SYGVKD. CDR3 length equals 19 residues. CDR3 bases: TGTGCCATCAGTGGGTTCCCCTCCCTAGCGGGAGTATACACCGGGGAGCTGTTTTTT. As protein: CAISGFPSLAGVYTGELFF.